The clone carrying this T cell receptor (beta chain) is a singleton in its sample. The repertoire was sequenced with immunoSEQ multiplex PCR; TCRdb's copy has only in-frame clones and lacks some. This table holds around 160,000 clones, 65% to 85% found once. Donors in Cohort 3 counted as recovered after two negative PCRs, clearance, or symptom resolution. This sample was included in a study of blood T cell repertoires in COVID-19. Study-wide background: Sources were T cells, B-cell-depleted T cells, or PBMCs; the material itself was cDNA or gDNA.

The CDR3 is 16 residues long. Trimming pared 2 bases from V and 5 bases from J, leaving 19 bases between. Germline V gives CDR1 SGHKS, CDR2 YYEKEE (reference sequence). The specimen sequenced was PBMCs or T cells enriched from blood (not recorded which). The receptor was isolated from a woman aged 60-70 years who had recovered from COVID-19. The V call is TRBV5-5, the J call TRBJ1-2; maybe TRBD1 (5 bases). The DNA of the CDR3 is TGTGCCAGCAGCTTACAGGACCCCCGGAATACTTATGGCTACACCTTC. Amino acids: CASSLQDPRNTYGYTF.